This T cell receptor beta chain derives from a study of circulating and synovial CD4+ cells in juvenile arthritis. Study observations and caveats: CPL versus bulk CD4 samples: T cell genome counts differed by at least an order of magnitude. Overlap with synovium rose as more T cells were sequenced. Diversity here was lower than in bulk blood CD4 cells.

Points on this clone: What it recognizes is unknown.

The repertoire was sequenced with immunoSEQ multiplex PCR; TCRdb's copy has only in-frame clones and lacks some. The sample includes about 32,000 clones, roughly 95% seen only once; the top ten take 2.9%. V shed 3 bases and J shed 4 bases, with 6 bases lying between them. CDR1 and CDR2 from the germline V gene are ENHRY and SYGVKD. The CDR3 contains 12 residues. Sequences were obtained from CD4+ T cells from blood. This chain connects TRBV10-3 to TRBJ2-5; D perhaps matches TRBD1 (5 bases). This receptor was obtained from a human donor with juvenile idiopathic arthritis. The CDR3 loop reads CAISDQGETQYF. In DNA form, the CDR3 reads TGTGCCATCAGTGACCAGGGAGAGACCCAGTACTTC.